Listed below are T cell receptor beta chains from one sample, sequenced in a study of T cells after yellow fever vaccination. Each CDR3 protein gets one entry after TCRdb re-called the 5' RACE reads with MiXCR. The data contain hundreds of thousands of distinct CDR3 sequences, around 12% of them singletons. The material sequenced was PBMCs, taken on the day of the yellow fever booster vaccination. The receptor set was obtained from a man in his thirties or forties who received the YFV17D yellow fever vaccine. The CDR3 runs from the conserved cysteine through the conserved F or W. The order of the fields is V gene, clone size, D gene, J gene, CDR3 DNA, CDR3 protein. A D gene is named only where the DNA matches it firmly. Some rows mark clone size as missing; the rest say once, few, many or name a class of expanded clone.

>TRBV27|many|-|TRBJ2-7
TGTGCCAGCAGCCTCCGGGCGGGCGGCTACGAGCAGTACTTC
CASSLRAGGYEQYF
>TRBV5-6|-|TRBD1|TRBJ1-1
TGTGCCAGCAGCTTAAACAGGGGTCGAGCCACTGAAGCTTTCTTT
CASSLNRGRATEAFF
>TRBV24-1|-|TRBD2|TRBJ2-3
TGTGCCACCAGTGATTTGGGTGGACTGACTAGCGGGATGACAGATACGCAGTATTTT
CATSDLGGLTSGMTDTQYF
>TRBV5-1|few|-|TRBJ2-5
TGCGCCAGCAGCTCCAGCAGGGGAGGTGAGACCCAGTACTTC
CASSSSRGGETQYF
>TRBV5-1|-|TRBD2|TRBJ2-7
TGCGCCAGCAGCTTGACTAGCGGACCTCTCGAGCAGTACTTC
CASSLTSGPLEQYF
>TRBV7-9|-|-|TRBJ2-3
TGTGCCAGCAGCTCCCAAGGGGGGCGCAGCACAGATACGCAGTATTTT
CASSSQGGRSTDTQYF
>TRBV20-1|-|-|TRBJ1-4
TGCAGTGCTCCCAGAGCAACTAATGAAAAACTGTTTTTT
CSAPRATNEKLFF
>TRBV20-1|many|TRBD2|TRBJ2-7
TGCAGTGCTAGAGATCCATTAGCGGGAGCCTACGAGCAGTACTTC
CSARDPLAGAYEQYF
>TRBV12-3/TRBV12-4|-|TRBD1|TRBJ2-1
TGTGCCAGCAGTTTAGCGGACAGGGGAGGGAATGAGCAGTTCTTC
CASSLADRGGNEQFF
>TRBV4-3|-|TRBD2|TRBJ2-5
TGCGCCAGCAGCCAAGTCGTAGCGGGAGAAAAGACCCAGTACTTC
CASSQVVAGEKTQYF
>TRBV20-1|-|TRBD1|TRBJ1-6
TGCAGTGCTAGGGGGACAGGAAATTCACCCCTCCACTTT
CSARGTGNSPLHF
>TRBV23-1|-|-|TRBJ2-7
TGCGCCAGCAGTCACGGATCTTGCTCCCAAGCCTACGAGCAGTACTTC
CASSHGSCSQAYEQYF
>TRBV20-1|many|TRBD1|TRBJ1-2
TGCAGTGCCGCAGACACTGTAGGAGGGGGCGCTGGCTACACCTTC
CSAADTVGGGAGYTF
>TRBV18|-|TRBD1|TRBJ2-7
TGTGCCAGCACATACCAGGGGGTAAAAAATTACGAGCAGTACTTC
CASTYQGVKNYEQYF
>TRBV6-1|-|-|TRBJ2-6
TGTGCCAGCACGCGACTTGGGGGAGGCTCGGGAGGGGCCAACGTCCTGACTTTC
CASTRLGGGSGGANVLTF
>TRBV20-1|few|TRBD2|TRBJ2-1
TGCAGTGCTGTTGGACAGTCGGAGCGTAGCGGGAGTTTCAATGAGCAGTTCTTC
CSAVGQSERSGSFNEQFF
>TRBV9|-|-|TRBJ2-7
TGTGCCAGCAGCGTATCTGGCGGCGGAGTTAGCTACGAGCAGTACTTC
CASSVSGGGVSYEQYF
>TRBV5-6|-|-|TRBJ1-2
TGTGCCAGCAGCCATCTTAGGTACTATGGCTACACCTTC
CASSHLRYYGYTF
>TRBV12-3/TRBV12-4|-|-|TRBJ1-3
TGTGCCAGCGGCGTGCCGGGAGGAAACACCATATATTTT
CASGVPGGNTIYF
>TRBV7-9|-|TRBD2|TRBJ2-1
TGTGCCAGCAGGTCCTCCACCGGGACTAGCGGAGAGCAGTTCTTC
CASRSSTGTSGEQFF
>TRBV20-1|many|-|TRBJ1-1
TGCAGTGCTCTGAACACTGAAGCTTTCTTT
CSALNTEAFF
>TRBV7-9|-|TRBD2|TRBJ2-1
TGTGCCAGCAGTTGGACTAGCGGGACTCACAATGAGCAGTTCTTC
CASSWTSGTHNEQFF
>TRBV7-2|-|-|TRBJ2-3
TGTGCCAGCACCAAGGGGGTACTCGCTAGCACAGATACGCAGTATTTT
CASTKGVLASTDTQYF
>TRBV10-1|few|-|TRBJ2-4
TGCGCCAGCAGTGAGCAGTACGGAGCCAAAAACATTCAGTACTTC
CASSEQYGAKNIQYF
>TRBV4-3|-|TRBD2|TRBJ2-1
TGCGCCAGCAGCCAAGATGGAGTAGCGGGAGTACTCTCCTACAATGAGCAGTTCTTC
CASSQDGVAGVLSYNEQFF
>TRBV6-4|few|-|TRBJ2-2
TGTGCCAGCAGTGACAGCGACACCGGGGAGCTGTTTTTT
CASSDSDTGELFF
>TRBV5-1|-|TRBD2|TRBJ2-3
TGCGCCAGCAGCTTGGGGACTAGCGGGAGTCCCACAGATACGCAGTATTTT
CASSLGTSGSPTDTQYF
>TRBV12-3/TRBV12-4|few|TRBD1|TRBJ1-2
TGTGCCAGCAGTTCTTCCGGGACAGGGATCTATGGCTACACCTTC
CASSSSGTGIYGYTF
>TRBV29-1|-|-|TRBJ1-1
TGCAGCGGTCGGAAGACAACGGCTGAAGCTTTCTTT
CSGRKTTAEAFF
>TRBV10-1|many|TRBD2|TRBJ2-2
TGCGCCAGCAGCGCAGGGAGGGCGACCGGGGAGCTGTTTTTT
CASSAGRATGELFF
>TRBV12-3/TRBV12-4|-|-|TRBJ1-6
TGTGCCAGCAGTCCTAACAGGTGGAATTCACCCCTCCACTTT
CASSPNRWNSPLHF
>TRBV18|-|TRBD2|TRBJ2-3
TGTGCCAGCTCACCGCTAGCGGGGGTACCAGATACGCAGTATTTT
CASSPLAGVPDTQYF
>TRBV5-1|many|-|TRBJ1-5
TGCGCCAGCAGCTTGTCGAGTACGGGTACCCAGCATTTT
CASSLSSTGTQHF
>TRBV3-1|-|TRBD2|TRBJ2-1
TGTGCCAGCAGCCGCAATCTCGGGAGGGCCGTGGATGAGCAGTTCTTC
CASSRNLGRAVDEQFF
>TRBV20-1|few|-|TRBJ1-4
TGCAGTGCTAGCCGATCAGGGAGAGGTGAAAAACTGTTTTTT
CSASRSGRGEKLFF
>TRBV7-2|-|TRBD2|TRBJ2-7
TGTGCCAGCAGCTTAGGTAGCGGGAGTGGCTACGAGCAGTACTTC
CASSLGSGSGYEQYF
>TRBV7-2|many|TRBD1|TRBJ1-5
TGTGCCAGCAGCTTAGGGCTGAGGACAGGAGGCCAGCCCCAGCATTTT
CASSLGLRTGGQPQHF
>TRBV5-1|-|-|TRBJ2-1
TGCGCCAGCACCCTTATTAGGAGGAGGGGGGCATCCTACAATGAGCAGTTCTTC
CASTLIRRRGASYNEQFF
>TRBV20-1|few|-|TRBJ1-5
TGCAGTGCTCCTAAGGTGAATAGCAATCAGCCCCAGCATTTT
CSAPKVNSNQPQHF
>TRBV28|many|-|TRBJ2-7
TGTGCCAGCAGTTTACCCCCCGACCGGTGGGGTTCCTACGAGCAGTACTTC
CASSLPPDRWGSYEQYF
>TRBV6-1|few|TRBD2|TRBJ2-2
TGTGCCAGCAGGGCTAGCGGGAGGGCGAACACCGGGGAGCTGTTTTTT
CASRASGRANTGELFF
>TRBV20-1|many|-|TRBJ2-1
TGCAGTGCTAGTCCTGTTGAGCAGTTCTTC
CSASPVEQFF
>TRBV14|many|TRBD2|TRBJ2-1
TGTGCCAGCCGACCGACTAGCGGGACTTATTCCTACAATGAGCAGTTCTTC
CASRPTSGTYSYNEQFF
>TRBV6-1|-|TRBD2|TRBJ2-1
TGTGCCAGCGGAGGACTAGCGGGAACGTATGAGCAGTTCTTC
CASGGLAGTYEQFF
>TRBV20-1|many|-|TRBJ1-5
TGCAGTGCTAGAGAAGATAGCAATCAGCCCCAGCATTTT
CSAREDSNQPQHF
>TRBV6-5|many|-|TRBJ2-2
TGTGCCAGCAGTTATAGGGGATGGTTCGAGCCACTAGCTCGTTCCACCGGGGAGCTGTTTTTT
CASSYRGWFEPLARSTGELFF
>TRBV10-3|-|-|TRBJ2-3
TGTGCCATCAGTGAGTCCTTGGCTAGCACAGATACGCAGTATTTT
CAISESLASTDTQYF
>TRBV6-1|few|TRBD1|TRBJ1-6
TGTGCCAGCAGTGAAGGACAGGGTAATTCACCCCTCCACTTT
CASSEGQGNSPLHF
>TRBV20-1|-|TRBD1|TRBJ2-1
TGCAGTGCCTTCAGGACAGGGGTTAGTAATGAGCAGTTCTTC
CSAFRTGVSNEQFF
>TRBV24-1|-|TRBD1|TRBJ2-5
TGTGCCACCAGTAAGGGGGCGAAGGAGACCCAGTACTTC
CATSKGAKETQYF
>TRBV13|few|-|TRBJ2-5
TGTGCCAGCAGCTTAACTAGTACGAAGACCCAGTACTTC
CASSLTSTKTQYF
>TRBV6-1|-|TRBD2|TRBJ2-7
TGTGCCAGCAGCCACGGGACTAGCGGGAGCGGCTACGAGCAGTACTTC
CASSHGTSGSGYEQYF
>TRBV4-3|few|TRBD1|TRBJ2-7
TGCGCCAGCAGCCAAGCTAGGGGCAGGGGGCCCCACGAGCAGTACTTC
CASSQARGRGPHEQYF
>TRBV29-1|few|-|TRBJ1-1
TGCAGCGCATGGGGAAGGGTCGGCACTGAAGCTTTCTTT
CSAWGRVGTEAFF
>TRBV19|-|-|TRBJ1-2
TGTGCCAGTAGGGGCAGGGAGAACTATGGCTACACCTTC
CASRGRENYGYTF